This entry describes one T cell receptor beta chain. Its antigen is as yet unknown. 13 Jbeta primers and 60 Vbeta primers were used for the PCR. Sequenced by immunoSEQ multiplex PCR; TCRdb stores in-frame clones only, minus some. The sample shows 85,000 to 130,000 clones, 70% to 80% of them seen only once. The data originate from a study of cytomegalovirus exposure and HLA in healthy donors. Study-wide context: Drawn from HLA-typed donors, about 85 million unique TCRs were held in an early data release. Study-wide points: Later, an analysis showed that TCR beta chains associated with HLA were more clonally expanded than others that were equally common.

The CDR3 is 14 residues long. Germline values: CDR1 MNHEY, CDR2 SVGAGI. The V and J ends lost 4 bases and 6 bases, in that order; junction bases with no gene match: 7. Specimen: PBMCs. The receptor was derived from a female donor in good health and CMV-seropositive. The V and J genes are TRBV6-5 and TRBJ2-7; 9 nucleotides match TRBD1. This CDR3 reads CASSFRDRVSEQYF. The CDR3 bases are TGTGCCAGCAGTTTCCGGGACAGGGTGAGCGAGCAGTACTTC.